A single sample gave rise to the 4 T cell receptor beta chains below, sequenced in a study of CXCR3-negative and CXCR3-positive naive CD8 T cells. Study conclusions and caveats: CXCR3-positive naive cells had TRB CDR3s that were more hydrophobic than CXCR3-negative naive cells had.

Antigens for these TCRs are unknown. The libraries of TRB cDNA were constructed through 5' RACE using UMI labels. TCRdb re-called the 5' RACE reads and shows each CDR3 protein once, DNA omitted. The sample data list some 150,000 distinct CDR3 sequences. The sample taken for sequencing was naive CXCR3+ CD8+ T cells from blood. This sample's subset: CD45RO-CCR7+CD27+CD95- naive CD8+ T cells expressing CXCR3 (TNR3+). The receptor source for this set is a human donor in good health. Some clones in this sample may be carry-over from other donors' samples.

J is TRBJ2-1 and V is TRBV12-3 or TRBV12-4; lacking DNA, the TRBD2 call made by TCRdb goes unchecked. CDR3 size: 17 residues. CDR3 amino acids: CASSRTSGAISYNEQFF.

The V gene is TRBV5-1, the J gene TRBJ2-2; TCRdb selects TRBD1, and the lack of DNA leaves this call unchecked. Germline loops: CDR1 SGHRS, CDR2 YFSETQ. The CDR3 runs 12 residues. The CDR3 here is CASSLEGRELFF.

The chain has TRBV7-9 and TRBJ2-5; lacking DNA, the TRBD1 call made by TCRdb goes unchecked. Germline V CDR1 and CDR2: SEHNR, FQNEAQ (reference sequence). This CDR3 region has 15 residues. CDR3 loop: CASSKGREAQETQYF.

The chain combines TRBV12-3 or TRBV12-4 with TRBJ2-5. The length of the CDR3 is 14 residues. CDR3 loop: CASSLQEYQETQYF.